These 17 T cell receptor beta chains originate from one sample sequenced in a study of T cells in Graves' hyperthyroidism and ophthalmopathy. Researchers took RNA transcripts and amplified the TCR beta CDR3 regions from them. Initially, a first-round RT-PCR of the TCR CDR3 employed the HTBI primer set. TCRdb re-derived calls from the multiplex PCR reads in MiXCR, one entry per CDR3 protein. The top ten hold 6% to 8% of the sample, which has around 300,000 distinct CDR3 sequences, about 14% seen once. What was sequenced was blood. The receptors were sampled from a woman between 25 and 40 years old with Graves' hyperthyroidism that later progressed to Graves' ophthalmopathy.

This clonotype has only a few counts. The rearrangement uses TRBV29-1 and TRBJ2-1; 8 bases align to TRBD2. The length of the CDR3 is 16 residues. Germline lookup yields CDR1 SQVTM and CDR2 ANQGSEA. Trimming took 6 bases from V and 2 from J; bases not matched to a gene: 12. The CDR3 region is CSVPRGAGAPYNEQFF. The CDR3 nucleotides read TGCAGCGTCCCAAGGGGAGCGGGAGCCCCCTACAATGAGCAGTTCTTC.

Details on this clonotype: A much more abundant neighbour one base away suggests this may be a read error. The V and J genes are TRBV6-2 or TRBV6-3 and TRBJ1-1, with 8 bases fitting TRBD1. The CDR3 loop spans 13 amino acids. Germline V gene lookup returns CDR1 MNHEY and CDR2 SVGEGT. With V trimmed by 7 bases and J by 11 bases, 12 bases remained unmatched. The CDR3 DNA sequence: TGTGCCAGCACCTCTGATCCAGGGGGCGAGGCTTTCTTT. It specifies CASTSDPGGEAFF.

In DNA form, the CDR3 reads TGCAGTGCTCGCCCCCTACTAGGGCGGGGACCCTACGAGCAGTACTTC. Its protein product is CSARPLLGRGPYEQYF. The chain couples TRBV20-1 to TRBJ2-7, with D perhaps TRBD2 (6 bases). This CDR3 region has 16 residues. V was clipped by 5 bases and J by 2 bases, with 22 bases between them. The V gene's germline CDR1 is DFQATT and CDR2 SNEGSKA (reference sequence).

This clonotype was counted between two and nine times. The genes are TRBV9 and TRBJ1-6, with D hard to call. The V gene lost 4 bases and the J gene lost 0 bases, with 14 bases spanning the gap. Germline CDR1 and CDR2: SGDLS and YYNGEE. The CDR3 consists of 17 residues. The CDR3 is CASSPSTLGSYNSPLHF. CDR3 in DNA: TGTGCCAGCAGCCCTTCGACATTGGGCTCCTATAATTCACCCCTCCACTTT.

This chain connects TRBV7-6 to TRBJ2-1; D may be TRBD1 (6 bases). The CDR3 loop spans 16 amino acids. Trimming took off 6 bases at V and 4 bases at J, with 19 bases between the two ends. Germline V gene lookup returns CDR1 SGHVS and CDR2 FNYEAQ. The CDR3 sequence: CASSPHSTGNYNEQFF. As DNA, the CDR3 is TGTGCCAGCAGTCCCCACTCGACAGGCAATTACAATGAGCAGTTCTTC.

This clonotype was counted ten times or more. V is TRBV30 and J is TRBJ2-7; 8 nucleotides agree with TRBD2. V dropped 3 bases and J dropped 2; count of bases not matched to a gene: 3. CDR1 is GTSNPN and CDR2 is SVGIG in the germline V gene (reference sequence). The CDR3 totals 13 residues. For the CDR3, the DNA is TGTGCCTGGAGCCCCGGGAGGGCCTACGAGCAGTACTTC. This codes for CAWSPGRAYEQYF.

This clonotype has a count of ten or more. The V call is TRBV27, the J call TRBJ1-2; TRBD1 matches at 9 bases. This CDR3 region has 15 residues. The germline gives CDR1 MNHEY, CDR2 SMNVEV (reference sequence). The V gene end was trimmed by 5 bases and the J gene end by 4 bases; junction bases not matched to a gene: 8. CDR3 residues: CASSETGGEGYGYTF. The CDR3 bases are TGTGCCAGCAGTGAAACAGGGGGCGAAGGCTATGGCTACACCTTC.

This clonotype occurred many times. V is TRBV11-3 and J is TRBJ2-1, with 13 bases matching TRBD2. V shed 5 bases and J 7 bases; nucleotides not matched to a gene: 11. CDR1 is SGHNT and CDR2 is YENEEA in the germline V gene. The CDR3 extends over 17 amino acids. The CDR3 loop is CASSPRTSGRALNEQFF. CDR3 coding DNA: TGTGCCAGCAGCCCTAGGACTAGCGGGAGAGCGTTGAATGAGCAGTTCTTC.

CDR3 sequence: CASSHIWAPGGNQPQHF. The CDR3 DNA sequence: TGTGCCAGCAGTCATATTTGGGCCCCGGGAGGCAATCAGCCCCAGCATTTT. This sequence joins TRBV6-7 and TRBJ1-5; the D is unclear. Being an ORF, TRBV6-7 has a function that is uncertain. With 5 bases removed from V and 2 bases from J, the gap between germline ends came to 19 bases. This CDR3 comprises 17 residues.

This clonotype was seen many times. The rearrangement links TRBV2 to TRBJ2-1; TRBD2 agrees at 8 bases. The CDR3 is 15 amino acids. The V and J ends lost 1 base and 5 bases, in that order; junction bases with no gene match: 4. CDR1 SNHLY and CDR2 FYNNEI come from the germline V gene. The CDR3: CASSEVTSVDNEQFF. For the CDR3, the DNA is TGTGCCAGCAGTGAAGTGACTAGCGTTGACAATGAGCAGTTCTTC. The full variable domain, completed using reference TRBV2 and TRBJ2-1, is EPEVTQTPSHQVTQMGQEVILRCVPISNHLYFYWYRQILGQKVEFLVSFYNNEISEKSEIFDDQFSVERPDGSNFTLKIRSTKLEDSAMYFCASSEVTSVDNEQFFGPGTRLTVL.

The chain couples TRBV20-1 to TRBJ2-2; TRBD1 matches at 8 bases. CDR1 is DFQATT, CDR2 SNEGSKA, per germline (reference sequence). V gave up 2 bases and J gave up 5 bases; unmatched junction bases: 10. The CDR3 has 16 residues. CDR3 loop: CSARPPDRGETGELFF. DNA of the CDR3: TGCAGTGCTAGACCGCCTGACAGGGGAGAAACCGGGGAGCTGTTTTTT.

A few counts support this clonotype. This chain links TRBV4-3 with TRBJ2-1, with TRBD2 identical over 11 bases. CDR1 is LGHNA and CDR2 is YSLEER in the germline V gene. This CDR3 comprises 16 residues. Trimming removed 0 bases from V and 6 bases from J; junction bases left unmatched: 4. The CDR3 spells CASSQDGLAGGNEQFF. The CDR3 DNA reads TGCGCCAGCAGCCAAGATGGGCTAGCGGGAGGCAATGAGCAGTTCTTC.

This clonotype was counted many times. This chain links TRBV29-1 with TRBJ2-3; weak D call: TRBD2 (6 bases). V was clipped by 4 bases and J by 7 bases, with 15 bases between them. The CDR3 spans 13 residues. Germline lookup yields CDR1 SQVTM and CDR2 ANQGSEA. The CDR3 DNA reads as TGCAGCGTTGCGGGACTCCTCACGTATACGCAGTATTTT. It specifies CSVAGLLTYTQYF.

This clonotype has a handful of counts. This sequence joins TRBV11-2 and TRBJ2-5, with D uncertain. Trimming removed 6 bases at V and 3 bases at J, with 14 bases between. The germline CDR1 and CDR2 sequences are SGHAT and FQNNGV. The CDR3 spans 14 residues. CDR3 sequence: CASSLTVGEETQYF. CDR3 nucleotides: TGTGCCAGCAGTCTCACTGTGGGCGAAGAGACCCAGTACTTC.

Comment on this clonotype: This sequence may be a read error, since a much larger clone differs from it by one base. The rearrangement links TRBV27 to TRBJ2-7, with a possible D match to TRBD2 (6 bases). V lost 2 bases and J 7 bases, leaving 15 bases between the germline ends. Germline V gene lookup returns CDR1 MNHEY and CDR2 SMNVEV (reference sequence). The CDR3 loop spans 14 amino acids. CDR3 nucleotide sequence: TGTGCCAGCAGTTTAGGTGGGAGGATTTATGAGCAGTACTTC. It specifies CASSLGGRIYEQYF.

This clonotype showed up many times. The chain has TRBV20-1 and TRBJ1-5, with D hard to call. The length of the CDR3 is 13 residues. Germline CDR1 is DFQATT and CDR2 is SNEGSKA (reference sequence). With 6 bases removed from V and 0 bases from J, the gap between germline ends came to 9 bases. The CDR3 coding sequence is TGCAGTGCCAAGAGAGATAGCAATCAGCCCCAGCATTTT. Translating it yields CSAKRDSNQPQHF.

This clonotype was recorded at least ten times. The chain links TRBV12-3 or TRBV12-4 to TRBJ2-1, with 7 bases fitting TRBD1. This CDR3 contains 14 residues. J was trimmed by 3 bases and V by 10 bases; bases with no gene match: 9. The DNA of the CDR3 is TGTGCCATCGATACCCGGGACAGCTACAATGAGCAGTTCTTC. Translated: CAIDTRDSYNEQFF.